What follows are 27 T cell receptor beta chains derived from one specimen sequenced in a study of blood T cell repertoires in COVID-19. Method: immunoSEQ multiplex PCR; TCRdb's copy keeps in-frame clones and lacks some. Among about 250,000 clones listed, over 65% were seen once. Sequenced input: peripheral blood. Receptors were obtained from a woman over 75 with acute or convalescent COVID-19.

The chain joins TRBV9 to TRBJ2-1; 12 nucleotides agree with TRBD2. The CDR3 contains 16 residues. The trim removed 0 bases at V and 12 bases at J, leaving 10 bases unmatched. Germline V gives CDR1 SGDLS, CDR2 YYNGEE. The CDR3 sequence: CASSVGTSGANGLQFF. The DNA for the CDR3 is TGTGCCAGCAGCGTAGGGACTAGCGGGGCTAACGGGTTGCAGTTCTTC.

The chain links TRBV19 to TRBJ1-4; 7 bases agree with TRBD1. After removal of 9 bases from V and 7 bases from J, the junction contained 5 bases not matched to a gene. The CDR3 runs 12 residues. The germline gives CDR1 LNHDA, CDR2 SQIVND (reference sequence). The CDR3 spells CASRGTSEKLFF. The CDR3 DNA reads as TGTGCCAGCAGGGGGACTTCTGAAAAACTGTTTTTT.

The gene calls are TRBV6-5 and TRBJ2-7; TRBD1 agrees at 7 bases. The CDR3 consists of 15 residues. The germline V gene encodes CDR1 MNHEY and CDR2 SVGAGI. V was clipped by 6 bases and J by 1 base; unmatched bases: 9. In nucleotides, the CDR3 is TGTGCCAGCAGCAGAACACCGGGACAGTCCTACGAGCAGTACTTC. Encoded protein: CASSRTPGQSYEQYF.

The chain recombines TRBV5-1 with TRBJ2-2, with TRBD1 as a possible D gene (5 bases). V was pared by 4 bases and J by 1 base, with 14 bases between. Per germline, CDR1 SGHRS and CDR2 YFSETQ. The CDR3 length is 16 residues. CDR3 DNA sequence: TGCGCCAGCAGCCCGGGTGGGCAGGGGAACACCGGGGAGCTGTTTTTT. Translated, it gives CASSPGGQGNTGELFF.

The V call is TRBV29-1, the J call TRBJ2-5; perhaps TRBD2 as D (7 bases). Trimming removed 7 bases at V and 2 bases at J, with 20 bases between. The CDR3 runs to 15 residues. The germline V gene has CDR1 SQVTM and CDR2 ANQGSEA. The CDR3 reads CSATRSGGVQETQYF. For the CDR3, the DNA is TGCAGCGCCACCCGTTCGGGGGGCGTACAAGAGACCCAGTACTTC. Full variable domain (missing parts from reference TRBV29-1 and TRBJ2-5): SAVISQKPSRDICQRGTSLTIQCQVDSQVTMMFWYRQQPGQSLTLIATANQGSEATYESGFVIDKFPISRPNLTFSTLTVSNMSPEDSSIYLCSATRSGGVQETQYFGPGTRLLVL.

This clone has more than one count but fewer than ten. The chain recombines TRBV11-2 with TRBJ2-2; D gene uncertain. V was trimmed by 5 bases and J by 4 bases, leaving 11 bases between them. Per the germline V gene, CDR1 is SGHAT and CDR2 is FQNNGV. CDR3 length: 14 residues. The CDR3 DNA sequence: TGTGCCAGCAGCCTAGGCCCCGGCACCGGGGAGCTGTTTTTT. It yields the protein CASSLGPGTGELFF.

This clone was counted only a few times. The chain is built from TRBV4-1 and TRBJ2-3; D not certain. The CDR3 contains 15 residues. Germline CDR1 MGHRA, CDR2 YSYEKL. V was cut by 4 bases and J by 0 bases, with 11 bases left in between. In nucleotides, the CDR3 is TGCGCCAGCAGCCTTTTGTGGGCTAGCACAGATACGCAGTATTTT. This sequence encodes CASSLLWASTDTQYF.

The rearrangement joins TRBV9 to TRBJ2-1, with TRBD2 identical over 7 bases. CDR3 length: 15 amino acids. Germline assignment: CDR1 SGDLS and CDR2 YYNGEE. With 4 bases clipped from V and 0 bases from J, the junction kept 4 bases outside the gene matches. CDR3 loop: CASSTGGSSYNEQFF. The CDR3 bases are TGTGCCAGCAGCACCGGGGGGAGCTCCTACAATGAGCAGTTCTTC.

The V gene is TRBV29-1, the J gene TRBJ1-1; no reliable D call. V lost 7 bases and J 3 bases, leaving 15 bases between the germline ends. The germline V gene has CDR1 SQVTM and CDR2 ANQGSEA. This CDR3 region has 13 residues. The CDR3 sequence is CSADSVGDTEAFF. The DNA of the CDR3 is TGCAGCGCTGATTCAGTCGGGGACACTGAAGCTTTCTTT.

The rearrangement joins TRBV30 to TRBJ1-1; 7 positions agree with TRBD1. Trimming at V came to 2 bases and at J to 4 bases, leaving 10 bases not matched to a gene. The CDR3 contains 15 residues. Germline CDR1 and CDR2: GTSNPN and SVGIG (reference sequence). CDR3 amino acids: CAWSRRGRLGTEAFF. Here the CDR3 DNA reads TGTGCCTGGAGTAGAAGGGGGCGGTTGGGCACTGAAGCTTTCTTT. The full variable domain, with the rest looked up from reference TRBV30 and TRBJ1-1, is SQTIHQWPATLVQPVGSPLSLECTVEGTSNPNLYWYRQAAGRGLQLLFYSVGIGQISSEVPQNLSASRPQDRQFILSSKKLLLSDSGFYLCAWSRRGRLGTEAFFGQGTRLTVV.

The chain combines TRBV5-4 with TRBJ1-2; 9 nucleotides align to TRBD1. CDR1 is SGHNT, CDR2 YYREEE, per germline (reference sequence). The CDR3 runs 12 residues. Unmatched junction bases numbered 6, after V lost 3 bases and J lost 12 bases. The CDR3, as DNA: TGTGCCAGCAGCTGGCGACAGGGGGTGGACACCTTC. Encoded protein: CASSWRQGVDTF.

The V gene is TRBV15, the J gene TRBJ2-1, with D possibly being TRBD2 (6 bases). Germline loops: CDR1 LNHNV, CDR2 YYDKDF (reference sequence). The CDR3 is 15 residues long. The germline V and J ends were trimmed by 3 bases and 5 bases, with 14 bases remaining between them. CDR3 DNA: TGTGCCACCAGCAGGGACTGGCGGGAAGACAATGAGCAGTTCTTC. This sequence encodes CATSRDWREDNEQFF.

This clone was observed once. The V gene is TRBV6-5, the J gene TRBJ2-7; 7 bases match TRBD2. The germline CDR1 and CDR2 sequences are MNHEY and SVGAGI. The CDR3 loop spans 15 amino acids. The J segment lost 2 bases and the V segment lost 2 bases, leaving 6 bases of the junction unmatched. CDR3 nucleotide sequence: TGTGCCAGCAGTTACGGGAGCGGGGCCGCCTACGAGCAGTACTTC. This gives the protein CASSYGSGAAYEQYF.

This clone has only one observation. The CDR3 nucleotides read TGTGCCAGCAGTTTAGCCGGGACCGCAGGGACTAGCGGGAAAAGGGAGACCCAGTACTTC. The encoded protein is CASSLAGTAGTSGKRETQYF. The V gene is TRBV6-2 or TRBV6-3, the J gene TRBJ2-5; the match to TRBD2 covers 13 bases. The CDR3 loop spans 20 amino acids. Germline V CDR1 and CDR2: MNHEY, SVGEGT. V shed 4 bases, J shed 5 bases, and the junction held 19 bases outside the gene matches.

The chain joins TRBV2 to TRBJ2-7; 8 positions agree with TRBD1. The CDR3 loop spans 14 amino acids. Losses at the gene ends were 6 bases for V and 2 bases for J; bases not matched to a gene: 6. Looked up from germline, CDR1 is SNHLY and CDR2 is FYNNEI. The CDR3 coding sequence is TGTGCCAGCAGCCTGGGACAGGCTACCTACGAGCAGTACTTC. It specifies CASSLGQATYEQYF.

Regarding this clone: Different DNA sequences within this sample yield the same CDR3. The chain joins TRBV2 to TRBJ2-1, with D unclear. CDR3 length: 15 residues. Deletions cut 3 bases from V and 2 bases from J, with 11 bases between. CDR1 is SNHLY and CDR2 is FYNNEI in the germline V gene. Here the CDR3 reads CASSEARGAYNEQFF. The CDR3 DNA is TGTGCCAGCAGTGAGGCTAGAGGCGCCTACAATGAGCAGTTCTTC.

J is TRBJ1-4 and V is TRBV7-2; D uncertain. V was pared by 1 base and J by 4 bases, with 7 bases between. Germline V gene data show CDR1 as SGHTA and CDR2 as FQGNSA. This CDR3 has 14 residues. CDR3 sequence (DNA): TGTGCCAGCAGCTTAGGAGGGTTTAATGAAAAACTGTTTTTT. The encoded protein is CASSLGGFNEKLFF.

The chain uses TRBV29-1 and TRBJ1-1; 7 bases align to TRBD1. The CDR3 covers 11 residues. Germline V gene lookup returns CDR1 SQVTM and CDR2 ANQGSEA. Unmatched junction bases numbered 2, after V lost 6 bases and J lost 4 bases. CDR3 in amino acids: CSVHRGTEAFF. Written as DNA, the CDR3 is TGCAGCGTCCACAGGGGCACTGAAGCTTTCTTT.

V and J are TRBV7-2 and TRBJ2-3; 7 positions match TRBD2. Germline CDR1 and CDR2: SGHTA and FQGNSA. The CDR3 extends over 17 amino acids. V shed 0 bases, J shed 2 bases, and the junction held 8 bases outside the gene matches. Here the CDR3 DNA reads TGTGCCAGCAGCTTAGCAAGGATAGCGGGTAACACAGATACGCAGTATTTT. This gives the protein CASSLARIAGNTDTQYF.

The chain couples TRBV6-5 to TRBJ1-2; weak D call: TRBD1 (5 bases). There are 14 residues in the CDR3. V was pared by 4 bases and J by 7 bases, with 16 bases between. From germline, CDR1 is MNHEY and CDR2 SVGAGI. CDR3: CASSSRTTGSGYTF. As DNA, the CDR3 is TGTGCCAGCAGTTCCCGGACAACGGGTTCTGGCTACACCTTC.

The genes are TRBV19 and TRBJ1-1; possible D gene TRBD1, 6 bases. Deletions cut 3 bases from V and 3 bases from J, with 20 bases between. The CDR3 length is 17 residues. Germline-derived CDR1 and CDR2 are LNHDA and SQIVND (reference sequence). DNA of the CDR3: TGTGCCAGTAGTATTATTAGCGCGGCAGGGGCGGACACTGAAGCTTTCTTT. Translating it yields CASSIISAAGADTEAFF.

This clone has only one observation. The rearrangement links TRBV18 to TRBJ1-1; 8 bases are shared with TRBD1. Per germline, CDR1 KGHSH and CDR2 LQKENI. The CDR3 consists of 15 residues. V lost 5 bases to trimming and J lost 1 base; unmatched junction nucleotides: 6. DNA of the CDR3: TGTGCCAGCTCAACGGGACAGGAGAAGAACACTGAAGCTTTCTTT. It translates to CASSTGQEKNTEAFF.

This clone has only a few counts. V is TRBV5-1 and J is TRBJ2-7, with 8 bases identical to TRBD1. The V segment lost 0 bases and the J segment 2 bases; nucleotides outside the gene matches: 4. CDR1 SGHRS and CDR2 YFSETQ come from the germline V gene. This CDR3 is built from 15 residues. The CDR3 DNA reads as TGCGCCAGCAGCTTGGTACCGGGACAGGCCTACGAGCAGTACTTC. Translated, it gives CASSLVPGQAYEQYF.

CDR3 amino acids: CAIRTSGRARGDEQFF. CDR3 DNA: TGCGCCATCCGGACTAGCGGGAGGGCAAGGGGCGATGAGCAGTTCTTC. The rearrangement uses TRBV10-2 and TRBJ2-1; 15 nucleotides agree with TRBD2. The trim removed 10 bases at V and 8 bases at J, leaving 12 bases unmatched. The CDR3 length is 16 residues. Germline V gene data show CDR1 as WSHSY and CDR2 as SAAADI.

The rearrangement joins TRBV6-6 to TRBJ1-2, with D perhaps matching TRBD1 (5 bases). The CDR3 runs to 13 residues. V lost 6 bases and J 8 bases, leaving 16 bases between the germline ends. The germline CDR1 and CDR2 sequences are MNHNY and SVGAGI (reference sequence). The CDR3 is CASRADESGGYTF. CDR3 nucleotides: TGTGCCAGCAGGGCCGACGAGTCAGGGGGCTACACCTTC.

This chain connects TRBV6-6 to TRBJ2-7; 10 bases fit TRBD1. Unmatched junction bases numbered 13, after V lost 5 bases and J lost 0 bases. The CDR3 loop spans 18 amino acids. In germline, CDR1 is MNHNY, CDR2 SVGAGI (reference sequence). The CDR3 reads CASSRSRDRGASSYEQYF. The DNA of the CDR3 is TGTGCCAGCAGTCGATCCCGGGACAGGGGCGCTAGCTCCTACGAGCAGTACTTC.

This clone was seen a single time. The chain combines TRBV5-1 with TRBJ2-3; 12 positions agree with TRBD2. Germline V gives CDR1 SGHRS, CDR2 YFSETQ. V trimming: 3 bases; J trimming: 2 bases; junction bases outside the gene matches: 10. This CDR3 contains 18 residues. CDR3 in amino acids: CASSSPRTSGAFTDTQYF. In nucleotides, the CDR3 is TGCGCCAGCAGCTCCCCACGGACTAGCGGGGCTTTCACAGATACGCAGTATTTT.